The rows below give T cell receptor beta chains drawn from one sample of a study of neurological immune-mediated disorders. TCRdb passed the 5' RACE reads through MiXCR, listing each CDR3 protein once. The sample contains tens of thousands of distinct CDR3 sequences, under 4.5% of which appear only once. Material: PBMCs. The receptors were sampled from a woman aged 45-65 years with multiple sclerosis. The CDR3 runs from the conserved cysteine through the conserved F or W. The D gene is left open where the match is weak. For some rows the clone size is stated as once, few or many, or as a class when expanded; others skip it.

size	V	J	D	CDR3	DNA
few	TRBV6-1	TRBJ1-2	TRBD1	CASSDRGWNYGYTF	TGTGCCAGCAGTGACAGGGGGTGGAACTATGGCTACACCTTC
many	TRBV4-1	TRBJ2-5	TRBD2	CASSQVGLAGRKETQYF	TGCGCCAGCAGCCAAGTCGGACTAGCGGGGAGGAAAGAGACCCAGTACTTC
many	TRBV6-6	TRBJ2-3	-	CASGRGTDTQYF	TGTGCCAGTGGTAGGGGCACAGATACGCAGTATTTT
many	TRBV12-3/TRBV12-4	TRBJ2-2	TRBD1	CASSGTGVYAGELFF	TGTGCCAGCAGTGGGACAGGGGTTTACGCCGGGGAGCTGTTTTTT
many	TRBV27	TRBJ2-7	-	CASSLGTGPEQYF	TGTGCCAGCAGTTTAGGAACAGGGCCCGAGCAGTACTTC
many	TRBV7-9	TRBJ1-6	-	CASRKRDGHSPLHF	TGTGCCAGCAGAAAACGGGACGGGCATTCACCCCTCCACTTT
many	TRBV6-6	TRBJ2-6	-	CASSSEVSSGANVLTF	TGTGCCAGCAGCTCCGAAGTCAGCTCTGGGGCCAACGTCCTGACTTTC
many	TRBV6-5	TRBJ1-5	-	CASNRAQGSNQPQHF	TGTGCCAGCAATAGGGCTCAGGGTAGCAATCAGCCCCAGCATTTT
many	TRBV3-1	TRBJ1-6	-	CASSQVLLRNSPLHF	TGTGCCAGCAGCCAAGTCCTTCTTCGAAATTCACCCCTCCACTTT
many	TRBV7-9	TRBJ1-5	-	CASHQVGQPQHF	TGTGCCAGCCACCAAGTTGGGCAGCCCCAGCATTTT
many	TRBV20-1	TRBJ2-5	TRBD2	CSASGGAEETQYF	TGCAGTGCTAGCGGGGGGGCCGAAGAGACCCAGTACTTC
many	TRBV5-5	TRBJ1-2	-	CASSSSSGLRGYTF	TGTGCCAGCAGCTCCTCGTCCGGGTTAAGAGGCTACACCTTC
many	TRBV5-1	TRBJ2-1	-	CASSYLANNEQFF	TGCGCCAGCAGTTACCTAGCGAACAATGAGCAGTTCTTC
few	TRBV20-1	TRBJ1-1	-	CSTYEGRFTEAFF	TGCAGTACATACGAGGGTCGATTCACTGAAGCTTTCTTT
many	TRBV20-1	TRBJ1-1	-	CSARDSREAFF	TGCAGTGCTAGGGACAGTCGTGAAGCTTTCTTT
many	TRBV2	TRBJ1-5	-	CASSERTATNQPQHF	TGTGCCAGCAGTGAACGGACAGCAACTAATCAGCCCCAGCATTTT
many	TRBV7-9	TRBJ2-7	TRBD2	CASSLAGTTQPGEQYF	TGTGCCAGCAGCTTAGCCGGGACTACCCAACCTGGGGAGCAGTACTTC
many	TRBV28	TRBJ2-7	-	CASSTRTEQYF	TGTGCCAGCAGTACCCGGACGGAGCAGTACTTC
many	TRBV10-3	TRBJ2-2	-	CAISESTFRNTGELFF	TGTGCCATCAGTGAGTCGACTTTCCGAAACACCGGGGAGCTGTTTTTT
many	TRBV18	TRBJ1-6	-	CASSGDDSPLHF	TGTGCCAGCTCCGGGGACGATTCACCCCTCCACTTT
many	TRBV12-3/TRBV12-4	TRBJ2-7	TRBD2	CASSSTSGGPRQYF	TGTGCCAGCAGTTCTACTAGCGGGGGGCCGAGACAGTACTTC
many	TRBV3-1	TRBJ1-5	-	CASSQEAPSNQPQHF	TGTGCCAGCAGCCAAGAAGCACCGAGTAATCAGCCCCAGCATTTT
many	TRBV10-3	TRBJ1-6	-	CAISEGAGFRSPLHF	TGTGCCATCAGTGAGGGGGCTGGATTTCGGTCACCCCTCCACTTT
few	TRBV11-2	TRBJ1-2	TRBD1	CASSPGQGVINYGYTF	TGTGCCAGCAGCCCGGGACAGGGGGTTATTAACTATGGCTACACCTTC
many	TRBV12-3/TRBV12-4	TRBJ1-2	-	CASRMTGDGYTF	TGTGCCAGCAGGATGACAGGAGATGGCTACACCTTC
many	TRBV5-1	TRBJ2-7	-	CASSLVGDYEQYF	TGCGCCAGCAGCTTGGTAGGGGACTACGAGCAGTACTTC
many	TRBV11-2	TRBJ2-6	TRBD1	CASSPRQGSVGANVLTF	TGTGCCAGCAGCCCGAGACAGGGAAGCGTTGGGGCCAACGTCCTGACTTTC
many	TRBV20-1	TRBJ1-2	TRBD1	CSASARTGGYGYTF	TGCAGTGCCTCCGCAAGGACAGGGGGCTATGGCTACACCTTC
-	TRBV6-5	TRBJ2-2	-	CASSPGRYTGELFF	TGTGCCAGCAGTCCGGGACGGTACACCGGGGAGCTGTTTTTT
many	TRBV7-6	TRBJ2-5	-	CASSSTQELPETQYF	TGTGCCAGCAGCTCCACACAAGAACTTCCAGAGACCCAGTACTTC
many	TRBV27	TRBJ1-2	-	CASGTASNYGYTF	TGTGCCAGCGGAACAGCCTCAAACTATGGCTACACCTTC